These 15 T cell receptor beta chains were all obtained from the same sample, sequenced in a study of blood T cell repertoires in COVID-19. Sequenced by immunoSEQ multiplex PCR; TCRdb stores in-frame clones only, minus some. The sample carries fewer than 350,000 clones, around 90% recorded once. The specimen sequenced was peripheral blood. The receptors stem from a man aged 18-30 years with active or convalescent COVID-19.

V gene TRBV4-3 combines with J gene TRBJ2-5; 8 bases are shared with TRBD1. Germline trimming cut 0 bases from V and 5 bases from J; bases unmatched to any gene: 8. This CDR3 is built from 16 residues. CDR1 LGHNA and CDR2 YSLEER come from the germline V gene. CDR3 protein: CASSQDLPRGQETQYF. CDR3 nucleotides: TGCGCCAGCAGCCAAGACCTCCCCAGGGGGCAGGAGACCCAGTACTTC.

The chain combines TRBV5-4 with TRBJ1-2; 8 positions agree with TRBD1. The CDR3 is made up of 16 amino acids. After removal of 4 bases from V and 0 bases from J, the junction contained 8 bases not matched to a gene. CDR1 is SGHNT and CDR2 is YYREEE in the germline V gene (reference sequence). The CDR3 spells CASSGRTGRTNYGYTF. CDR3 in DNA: TGTGCCAGCAGCGGTAGGACAGGGAGGACTAACTATGGCTACACCTTC.

The CDR3 bases are TGTGCCAGCAGTTCGGGACTCACTGAAGCTTTCTTT. This sequence encodes CASSSGLTEAFF. V is TRBV6-5 and J is TRBJ1-1, with a tentative D call TRBD1 (5 bases). V shed 4 bases and J shed 4 bases, with 7 bases lying between them. Germline V gene sequence: CDR1 MNHEY, CDR2 SVGAGI. This CDR3 has 12 residues.

For the CDR3, the DNA is TGCGCCAGCAGCTTGGGTCCGGCGGAGAGCACTGAAGCTTTCTTT. Its protein is CASSLGPAESTEAFF. The chain recombines TRBV5-1 with TRBJ1-1; D unclear. Per germline, CDR1 SGHRS and CDR2 YFSETQ. The V end was cut by 0 bases, the J end by 4 bases, with 13 bases between. The CDR3 has 15 amino acids.

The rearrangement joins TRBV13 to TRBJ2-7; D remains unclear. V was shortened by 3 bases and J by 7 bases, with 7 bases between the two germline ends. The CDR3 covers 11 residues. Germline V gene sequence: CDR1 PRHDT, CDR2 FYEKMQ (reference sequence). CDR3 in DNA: TGTGCCAGCAGCTTTGCGAAGGAGCAGTACTTC. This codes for CASSFAKEQYF.

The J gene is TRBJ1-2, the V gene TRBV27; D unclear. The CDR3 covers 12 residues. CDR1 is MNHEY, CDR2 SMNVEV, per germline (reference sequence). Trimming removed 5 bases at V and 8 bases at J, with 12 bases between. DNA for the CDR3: TGTGCCAGCAGTGTATTGAGTAGAGGCTACACCTTC. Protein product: CASSVLSRGYTF.

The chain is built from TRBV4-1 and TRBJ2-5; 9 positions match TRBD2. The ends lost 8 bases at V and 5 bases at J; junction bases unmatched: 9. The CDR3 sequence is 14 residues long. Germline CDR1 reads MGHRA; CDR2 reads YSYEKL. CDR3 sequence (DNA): TGCGCCAGCGCGACCGTCGCGGGGGGGGAGACCCAGTACTTC. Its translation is CASATVAGGETQYF.

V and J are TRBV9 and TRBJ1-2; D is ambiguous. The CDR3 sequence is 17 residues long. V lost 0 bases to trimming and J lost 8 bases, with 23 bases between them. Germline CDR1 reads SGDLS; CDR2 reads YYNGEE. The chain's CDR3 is CASSVVPDIGGTGGYTF. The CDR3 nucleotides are TGTGCCAGCAGCGTAGTCCCCGATATAGGAGGAACTGGGGGCTACACCTTC. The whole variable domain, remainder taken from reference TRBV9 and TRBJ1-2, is DSGVTQTPKHLITATGQRVTLRCSPRSGDLSVYWYQQSLDQGLQFLIQYYNGEERAKGNILERFSAQQFPDLHSELNLSSLELGDSALYFCASSVVPDIGGTGGYTFGSGTRLTVV.

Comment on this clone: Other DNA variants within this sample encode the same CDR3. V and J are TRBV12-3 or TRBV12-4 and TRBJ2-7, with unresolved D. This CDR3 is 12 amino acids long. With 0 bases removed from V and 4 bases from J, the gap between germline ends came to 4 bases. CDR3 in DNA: TGTGCCAGCAGTTTAGCTCTGTACGAGCAGTACTTC. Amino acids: CASSLALYEQYF.

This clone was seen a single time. CDR3 coding DNA: TGTGCCAGCAGTGGGGGAGCGGGGCTCTACAATGAGCAGTTCTTC. It translates to CASSGGAGLYNEQFF. The V call is TRBV25-1, the J call TRBJ2-1; 7 positions match TRBD2. The CDR3 consists of 15 residues. Germline assignment: CDR1 MGHDK and CDR2 SYGVNS. The J segment lost 3 bases and the V segment lost 4 bases, leaving 6 bases of the junction unmatched.

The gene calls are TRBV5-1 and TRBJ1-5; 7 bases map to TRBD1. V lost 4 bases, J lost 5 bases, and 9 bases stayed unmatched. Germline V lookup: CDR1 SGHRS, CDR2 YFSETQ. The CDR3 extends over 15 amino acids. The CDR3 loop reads CASSQGDSPYQPQHF. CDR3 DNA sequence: TGCGCCAGCAGCCAGGGGGACAGCCCCTATCAGCCCCAGCATTTT.

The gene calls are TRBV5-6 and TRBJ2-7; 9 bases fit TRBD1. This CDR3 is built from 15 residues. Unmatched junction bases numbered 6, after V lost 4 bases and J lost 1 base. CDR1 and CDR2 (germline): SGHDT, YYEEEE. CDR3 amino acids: CASSAGQGMSYEQYF. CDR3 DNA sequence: TGTGCCAGCAGCGCAGGACAGGGGATGTCCTACGAGCAGTACTTC.

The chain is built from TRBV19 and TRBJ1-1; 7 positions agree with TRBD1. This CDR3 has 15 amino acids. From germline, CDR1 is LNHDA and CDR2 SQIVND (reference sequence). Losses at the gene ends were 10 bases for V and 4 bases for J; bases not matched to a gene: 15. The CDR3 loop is CATDDRDSGFTEAFF. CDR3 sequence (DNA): TGTGCCACCGACGACAGGGATTCGGGGTTCACTGAAGCTTTCTTT.

As DNA, the CDR3 is TGTGCCAGCGGCGGGGGACCCCGGGGTAATTCACCCCTCCACTTT. Amino acid sequence: CASGGGPRGNSPLHF. This sequence joins TRBV5-4 and TRBJ1-6; D is possibly TRBD1 (5 bases). V was clipped by 7 bases and J by 6 bases, with 17 bases between them. The CDR3 contains 15 residues. Germline CDR1 and CDR2: SGHNT and YYREEE (reference sequence).

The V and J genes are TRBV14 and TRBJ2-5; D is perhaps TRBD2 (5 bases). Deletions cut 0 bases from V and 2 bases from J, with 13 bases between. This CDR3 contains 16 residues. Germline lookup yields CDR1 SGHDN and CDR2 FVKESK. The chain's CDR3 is CASSQDRETTQETQYF. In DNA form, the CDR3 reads TGTGCCAGCAGCCAAGATAGGGAGACTACGCAAGAGACCCAGTACTTC.